This T cell receptor beta chain was sequenced during a study of shared clonotypes between healthy human individuals. The study, taken as a whole, reports: Several donors showed sharing of about 5.5% of naive CD4 clonotypes. A reduction in generation probabilities was seen for non-shared clonotypes relative to those shared by all four donors.

Assay used: immunoSEQ multiplex PCR; TCRdb lists only in-frame clones, some missing. This table holds nearly 2 million clones, about 95% found once. J gave up 7 bases and V 3 bases, and 12 bases lay outside the gene matches. Germline V gene lookup returns CDR1 LNHDA and CDR2 SQIVND (reference sequence). The CDR3 length is 17 residues. In regard to this clone: Its antigen is not known.

CD45RO-negative cells were positively selected for CCR7, leaving out terminally differentiated effector memory CD45RA+ cells. V and J are TRBV19 and TRBJ1-6; 7 bases map to TRBD1. The source is a man aged 18-30 years in good health. The sample comprised naive CD8+ T cells sorted from blood. The CDR3 loop is CASSMEQGPRGNSPLHF. CDR3 coding DNA: TGTGCCAGTAGTATGGAACAGGGGCCCCGAGGAAATTCACCCCTCCACTTT.